This TCR beta chain was observed in a study of blood T cell repertoires in COVID-19. Overall study: COVID-19 samples from acute and convalescent phases originated in the United States, Italy and Spain. The analysed material was cDNA or gDNA that came from T cells, B-cell-depleted T cells, or PBMCs.

V was pared by 0 bases and J by 6 bases, with 17 bases between. There are 16 residues in the CDR3. CDR1 is MNHEY and CDR2 is SVGEGT in the germline V gene. Per the original methods: Amplification from reference gene primers served as the basis for estimated nucleated cell counts. Data came from immunoSEQ multiplex PCR; TCRdb stores just in-frame clones and leaves some out. From that table come the V and J calls and clone size; the DNA was used to work out D and trimming. The sample records some 99,000 clones, 81% being singletons. What was sequenced was peripheral blood. This chain uses TRBV6-2 or TRBV6-3 with TRBJ1-2; perhaps TRBD1 as D (5 bases). This receptor was taken from a woman older than 75 with acute or convalescent COVID-19. Here the CDR3 reads CASSYSNTRRANGYTF. CDR3 bases: TGTGCCAGCAGTTACTCGAATACCCGCAGGGCCAATGGCTACACCTTC.